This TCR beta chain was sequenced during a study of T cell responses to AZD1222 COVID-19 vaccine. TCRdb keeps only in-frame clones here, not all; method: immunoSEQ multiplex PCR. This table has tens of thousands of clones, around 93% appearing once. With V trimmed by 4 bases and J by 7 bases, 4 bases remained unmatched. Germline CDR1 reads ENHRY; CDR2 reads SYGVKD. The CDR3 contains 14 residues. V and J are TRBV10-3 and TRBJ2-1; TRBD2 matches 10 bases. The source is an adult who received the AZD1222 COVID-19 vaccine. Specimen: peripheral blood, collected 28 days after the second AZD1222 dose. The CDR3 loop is CAISASGRGNEQFF. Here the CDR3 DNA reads TGTGCCATCAGTGCTAGCGGGAGAGGGAATGAGCAGTTCTTC.